This T cell receptor beta chain was documented in a study of CD8 T cells in Susac syndrome. Random-hexamer reverse transcription was applied to 0.5 to 1 ug RNA. With immunoSEQ multiplex PCR, TCR beta CDR3 was amplified across 54 Vbeta and 13 Jbeta. TCRdb reprocessed the immunoSEQ multiplex PCR reads with MiXCR, giving one entry per CDR3 protein. The sample shows some 190,000 distinct CDR3 sequences, around 95% of them seen only once. CD8+ and CD4+ T cells from blood underwent TCR beta sequencing, which was carried out in a high-throughput format. While serving as controls, healthy donors were matched for age and sex. J gave up 4 bases and V 5 bases, and 4 bases lay outside the gene matches. Germline V gives CDR1 SGHTA, CDR2 FQGNSA. The CDR3 is 16 amino acids.

The sequence derives from a human donor in good health. The sequenced sample consisted of CD4+ T cells from PBMCs. The genes are TRBV7-2 and TRBJ2-3; 15 bases match TRBD2. The CDR3 sequence: CASSTRTSGGADTQYF. In DNA form, the CDR3 reads TGTGCCAGCAGCACCAGGACTAGCGGGGGGGCAGATACGCAGTATTTT.